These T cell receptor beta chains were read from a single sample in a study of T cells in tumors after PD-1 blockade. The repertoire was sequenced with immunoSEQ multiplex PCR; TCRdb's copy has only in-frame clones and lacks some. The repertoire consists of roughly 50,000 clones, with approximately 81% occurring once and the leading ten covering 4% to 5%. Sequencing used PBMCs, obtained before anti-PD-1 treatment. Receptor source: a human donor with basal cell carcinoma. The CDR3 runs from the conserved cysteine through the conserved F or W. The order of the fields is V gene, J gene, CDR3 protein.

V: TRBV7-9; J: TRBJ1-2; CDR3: CASSSTGTVNYGYTF
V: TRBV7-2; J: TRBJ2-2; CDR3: CASSAGNTNTGELFF
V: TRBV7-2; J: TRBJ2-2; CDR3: CASSLERAGGELFF
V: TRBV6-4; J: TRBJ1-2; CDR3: CASSDSMSYGYTF
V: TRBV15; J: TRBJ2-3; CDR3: CATSTRAGGRADTQYF
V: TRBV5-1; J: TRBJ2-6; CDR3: CASSSWGPDITNVLTF
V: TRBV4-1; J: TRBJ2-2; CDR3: CASSQRGPNTGELFF
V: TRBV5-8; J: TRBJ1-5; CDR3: CASSLYLGTGNQPQHF
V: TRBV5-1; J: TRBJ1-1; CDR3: CASSPLGREPEAFF
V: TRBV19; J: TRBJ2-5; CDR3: CASSRDYQETQYF
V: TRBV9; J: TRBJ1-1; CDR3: CASSVDVRNTEAFF
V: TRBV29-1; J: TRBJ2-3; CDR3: CSVDFSGGITDTQYF
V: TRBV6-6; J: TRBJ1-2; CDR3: CASTPNRQGAGGYTF
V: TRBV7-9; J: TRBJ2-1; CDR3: CASSPPSGGQGTGEQFF
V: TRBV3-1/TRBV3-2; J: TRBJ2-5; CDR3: CASSQDSGRVQETQYF
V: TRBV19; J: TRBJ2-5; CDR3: CASSPSGGGETQYF
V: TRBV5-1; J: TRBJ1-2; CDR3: CASSATSANYGYTF
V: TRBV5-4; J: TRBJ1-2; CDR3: CASSPTGREGYTF
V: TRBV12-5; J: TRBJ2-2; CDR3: CASGFTGELFF
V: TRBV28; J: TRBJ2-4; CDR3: CASTSSGGHSLAKNIQYF